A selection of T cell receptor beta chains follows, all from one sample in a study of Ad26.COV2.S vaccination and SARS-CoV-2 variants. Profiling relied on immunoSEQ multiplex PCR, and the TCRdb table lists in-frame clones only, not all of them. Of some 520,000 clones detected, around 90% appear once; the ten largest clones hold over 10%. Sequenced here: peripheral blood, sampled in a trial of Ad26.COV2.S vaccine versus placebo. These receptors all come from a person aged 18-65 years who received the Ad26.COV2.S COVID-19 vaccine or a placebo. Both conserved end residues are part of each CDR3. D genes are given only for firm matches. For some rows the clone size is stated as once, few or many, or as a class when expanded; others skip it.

CDR3nt: TGTGCCAGCAGCCAACGAACTAGCGGACCGTACTACGAGCAGTACTTC; CDR3aa: CASSQRTSGPYYEQYF; d_gene: TRBD2; len: 16; v_gene: TRBV3-1/TRBV3-2; j_gene: TRBJ2-7; abundance: NA
CDR3nt: TGTGCCAGCATGAATCAAGATCTCTCCTACGAGCAGTACTTC; CDR3aa: CASMNQDLSYEQYF; d_gene: NA; len: 14; v_gene: TRBV5-4; j_gene: TRBJ2-7; abundance: NA
CDR3nt: TGTGCCAGCAGTGGCGGACAGTCTAACTATGGCTACACCTTC; CDR3aa: CASSGGQSNYGYTF; d_gene: NA; len: 14; v_gene: TRBV2; j_gene: TRBJ1-2; abundance: NA
CDR3nt: TGCGCCAGCAGCCAAGTGGGTAGCGGGAGAGGGGGGGACATTCAGTACTTC; CDR3aa: CASSQVGSGRGGDIQYF; d_gene: TRBD2; len: 17; v_gene: TRBV4-1; j_gene: TRBJ2-4; abundance: once
CDR3nt: TGTGCCTGGAGTGTCTGGGCCGAGGGGGCGACACAGTACTTC; CDR3aa: CAWSVWAEGATQYF; d_gene: TRBD1; len: 14; v_gene: TRBV30; j_gene: TRBJ2-7; abundance: few
CDR3nt: TGTGCCAGCAGCACCCTAACTAGCGGGAGTGGGGAAGAGACCCAGTACTTC; CDR3aa: CASSTLTSGSGEETQYF; d_gene: TRBD2; len: 17; v_gene: TRBV4-2; j_gene: TRBJ2-5; abundance: NA
CDR3nt: TGTGCCAGTAGTATTTCTAGCGGGAACGGGGAGACCCAGTACTTC; CDR3aa: CASSISSGNGETQYF; d_gene: TRBD2; len: 15; v_gene: TRBV19; j_gene: TRBJ2-5; abundance: NA
CDR3nt: TGTGCCAGCAGTCCAAAGTGGACTTCCCAAGAGACCCAGTACTTC; CDR3aa: CASSPKWTSQETQYF; d_gene: NA; len: 15; v_gene: TRBV27; j_gene: TRBJ2-5; abundance: NA
CDR3nt: TGTGCCAGCAGCTCAGGGGTCTACTACGAGCAGTACTTC; CDR3aa: CASSSGVYYEQYF; d_gene: NA; len: 13; v_gene: TRBV7-2; j_gene: TRBJ2-7; abundance: NA
CDR3nt: TGTGCCAGCAGCCCGGGACACTTGAACACCGGGGAGCTGTTTTTT; CDR3aa: CASSPGHLNTGELFF; d_gene: NA; len: 15; v_gene: TRBV5-6; j_gene: TRBJ2-2; abundance: NA
CDR3nt: TGTGCCAGCAGCCAGGACAGCCAGCCCCAGCATTTT; CDR3aa: CASSQDSQPQHF; d_gene: NA; len: 12; v_gene: TRBV2; j_gene: TRBJ1-5; abundance: NA
CDR3nt: TGTGCCAGCAGCGTAGCGCAGAACACTGAAGCTTTCTTT; CDR3aa: CASSVAQNTEAFF; d_gene: NA; len: 13; v_gene: TRBV9; j_gene: TRBJ1-1; abundance: NA
CDR3nt: TGTGCCAGCAGCCCCAGCGGGGGTAACTATGGCTACACCTTC; CDR3aa: CASSPSGGNYGYTF; d_gene: NA; len: 14; v_gene: TRBV7-2; j_gene: TRBJ1-2; abundance: NA
CDR3nt: TGCGCCAGCAGCCTCCTAACAGGGGCCGGGGAGCTGTTTTTT; CDR3aa: CASSLLTGAGELFF; d_gene: TRBD1; len: 14; v_gene: TRBV4-3; j_gene: TRBJ2-2; abundance: NA
CDR3nt: TGTGCCAGCAGTCCCGGGACAGGGTTCGAGCAGTACTTC; CDR3aa: CASSPGTGFEQYF; d_gene: TRBD1; len: 13; v_gene: TRBV13; j_gene: TRBJ2-7; abundance: few
CDR3nt: TGTGCCACCAGCAGAGTAGCGGGAGGGCCTCAGGAGCAGTTCTTC; CDR3aa: CATSRVAGGPQEQFF; d_gene: TRBD2; len: 15; v_gene: TRBV15; j_gene: TRBJ2-1; abundance: NA
CDR3nt: TGTGCCAGCTCACCAGGACAGGGGGCGAAAACTGAAGCTTTCTTT; CDR3aa: CASSPGQGAKTEAFF; d_gene: TRBD1; len: 15; v_gene: TRBV18; j_gene: TRBJ1-1; abundance: NA
CDR3nt: TGTGCCAGCACCCGACTAGCGGGAGACTACGAGCAGTACTTC; CDR3aa: CASTRLAGDYEQYF; d_gene: TRBD2; len: 14; v_gene: TRBV28; j_gene: TRBJ2-7; abundance: NA
CDR3nt: TGTGCCAGCAGTTCAGGAGGTGCGGGAACCTACAATGAGCAATTCTTC; CDR3aa: CASSSGGAGTYNEQFF; d_gene: NA; len: 16; v_gene: TRBV6-2/TRBV6-3; j_gene: TRBJ2-1; abundance: NA
CDR3nt: TGCGCCAGCAGCTTGGGGCTAGCGGGAGGAGGAACCGGGGAGCTGTTTTTT; CDR3aa: CASSLGLAGGGTGELFF; d_gene: TRBD2; len: 17; v_gene: TRBV5-1; j_gene: TRBJ2-2; abundance: NA
CDR3nt: TGTGCCAGCAGACTAGCGGGAGGGAATCCTGGGGCCAACGTCCTGACTTTC; CDR3aa: CASRLAGGNPGANVLTF; d_gene: TRBD2; len: 17; v_gene: TRBV28; j_gene: TRBJ2-6; abundance: NA
CDR3nt: TGTGCCAGCAGTATCCCCCGGGCCCTCTACGAGCAGTACTTC; CDR3aa: CASSIPRALYEQYF; d_gene: NA; len: 14; v_gene: TRBV28; j_gene: TRBJ2-7; abundance: NA
CDR3nt: TGTGCCACCTCCTTCCAAGGGCGCCAAGAGACCCAGTACTTC; CDR3aa: CATSFQGRQETQYF; d_gene: NA; len: 14; v_gene: TRBV19; j_gene: TRBJ2-5; abundance: NA
CDR3nt: TGTGCCAGCAGCGTAGGGGGTAGGGGGCAAGAGCAGTACTTC; CDR3aa: CASSVGGRGQEQYF; d_gene: TRBD1; len: 14; v_gene: TRBV9; j_gene: TRBJ2-7; abundance: NA
CDR3nt: TGCGCCAGCAGCTTGTCGTCGGGGTTCACTGAAGCTTTCTTT; CDR3aa: CASSLSSGFTEAFF; d_gene: NA; len: 14; v_gene: TRBV5-1; j_gene: TRBJ1-1; abundance: NA
CDR3nt: TGTGCCAGTAGTGTGTGGACTAGCGGTCAAAACAATGAGCAGTTCTTC; CDR3aa: CASSVWTSGQNNEQFF; d_gene: TRBD2; len: 16; v_gene: TRBV19; j_gene: TRBJ2-1; abundance: NA
CDR3nt: TGTGCCAGCAGTTGGGGTTGGGGGGGCGAGCAGTACTTC; CDR3aa: CASSWGWGGEQYF; d_gene: TRBD2; len: 13; v_gene: TRBV27; j_gene: TRBJ2-7; abundance: NA
CDR3nt: TGTGCCAGCAGCAAAATTGGGACTAGCGGTCCAGATACGCAGTATTTT; CDR3aa: CASSKIGTSGPDTQYF; d_gene: TRBD2; len: 16; v_gene: TRBV9; j_gene: TRBJ2-3; abundance: once
CDR3nt: TGTGCCAGTAGTTCGACAGGGACAACCTACGAGCAGTACTTC; CDR3aa: CASSSTGTTYEQYF; d_gene: TRBD1; len: 14; v_gene: TRBV19; j_gene: TRBJ2-7; abundance: NA
CDR3nt: TGCGCCAGCAGTCAATCGACCAGGGGCAGGAGGACTGAAGCTTTCTTT; CDR3aa: CASSQSTRGRRTEAFF; d_gene: NA; len: 16; v_gene: TRBV23-1; j_gene: TRBJ1-1; abundance: NA
CDR3nt: TGCGCCAGCAGCCAAACACCAGGGACAGCAAATGAAAAACTGTTTTTT; CDR3aa: CASSQTPGTANEKLFF; d_gene: TRBD1; len: 16; v_gene: TRBV5-1; j_gene: TRBJ1-4; abundance: NA
CDR3nt: TGTGCCAGTAGTATAGGTCATCGGGGGACTGAAGCTTTCTTT; CDR3aa: CASSIGHRGTEAFF; d_gene: NA; len: 14; v_gene: TRBV19; j_gene: TRBJ1-1; abundance: NA
CDR3nt: TGTGCCACCAGCAAGGACAGGGGGTACCAAGAGACCCAGTACTTC; CDR3aa: CATSKDRGYQETQYF; d_gene: TRBD1; len: 15; v_gene: TRBV15; j_gene: TRBJ2-5; abundance: NA
CDR3nt: TGTGCCAGCAGCCAGGTCTTTGGGGGACAGCCCCAGCATTTT; CDR3aa: CASSQVFGGQPQHF; d_gene: NA; len: 14; v_gene: TRBV3-1/TRBV3-2; j_gene: TRBJ1-5; abundance: NA
CDR3nt: TGTGCCAGCAGTTACACCCGGACAGGCAGTCTCCACTTT; CDR3aa: CASSYTRTGSLHF; d_gene: TRBD1; len: 13; v_gene: TRBV6-5; j_gene: TRBJ1-6; abundance: NA
CDR3nt: TGTGCCAGCAGTGAGGACGGAAACACTGAAGCTTTCTTT; CDR3aa: CASSEDGNTEAFF; d_gene: NA; len: 13; v_gene: TRBV6-1; j_gene: TRBJ1-1; abundance: NA
CDR3nt: TGTGCCTGGAGTCCTCGCAGGGAGCTGTTTTTT; CDR3aa: CAWSPRRELFF; d_gene: NA; len: 11; v_gene: TRBV30; j_gene: TRBJ2-2; abundance: NA
CDR3nt: TGTGCCAGCAGCTCCCCGGGCGGATCCGGAGAGCAGTACTTC; CDR3aa: CASSSPGGSGEQYF; d_gene: NA; len: 14; v_gene: TRBV5-4; j_gene: TRBJ2-7; abundance: NA
CDR3nt: TGCAGCGCCGCCGGGAGCGCGAACACCGGGGAGCTGTTTTTT; CDR3aa: CSAAGSANTGELFF; d_gene: NA; len: 14; v_gene: TRBV29-1; j_gene: TRBJ2-2; abundance: once
CDR3nt: TGTGCCAGCAGCCCCCGGCGGGAAAGGGTCTCTGGAAACACCATATATTTT; CDR3aa: CASSPRRERVSGNTIYF; d_gene: NA; len: 17; v_gene: TRBV7-9; j_gene: TRBJ1-3; abundance: NA
CDR3nt: TGTGCCACCAGCAGAGACCAATTCGGACAGGGTGGGGGAGCTTTCTTT; CDR3aa: CATSRDQFGQGGGAFF; d_gene: TRBD1; len: 16; v_gene: TRBV15; j_gene: TRBJ1-1; abundance: NA
CDR3nt: TGTGCCAGCTCACCACGGGCAGGGCAAGAGACCCAGTACTTC; CDR3aa: CASSPRAGQETQYF; d_gene: NA; len: 14; v_gene: TRBV18; j_gene: TRBJ2-5; abundance: NA
CDR3nt: TGTGCCAGCAGCTTAGATTTTAGGAGGCCGGGGACCCAGTACTTC; CDR3aa: CASSLDFRRPGTQYF; d_gene: NA; len: 15; v_gene: TRBV11-2; j_gene: TRBJ2-5; abundance: NA
CDR3nt: TGCGCCAGCAGTAAAGAAATCCCCGTTTACAATGAGCAGTTCTTC; CDR3aa: CASSKEIPVYNEQFF; d_gene: NA; len: 15; v_gene: TRBV4-3; j_gene: TRBJ2-1; abundance: NA
CDR3nt: TGTGCCAGCTCACCAGGGCCAGAACAGTTCTTC; CDR3aa: CASSPGPEQFF; d_gene: NA; len: 11; v_gene: TRBV18; j_gene: TRBJ2-1; abundance: NA
CDR3nt: TGTGCCAGTAGGGTTGTTCCCGGGGAGCTGTTTTTT; CDR3aa: CASRVVPGELFF; d_gene: NA; len: 12; v_gene: TRBV19; j_gene: TRBJ2-2; abundance: NA
CDR3nt: TGCGCCAGCAGCTTAGCACTCCGGGATTGGAACACTGAAGCTTTCTTT; CDR3aa: CASSLALRDWNTEAFF; d_gene: NA; len: 16; v_gene: TRBV5-1; j_gene: TRBJ1-1; abundance: NA